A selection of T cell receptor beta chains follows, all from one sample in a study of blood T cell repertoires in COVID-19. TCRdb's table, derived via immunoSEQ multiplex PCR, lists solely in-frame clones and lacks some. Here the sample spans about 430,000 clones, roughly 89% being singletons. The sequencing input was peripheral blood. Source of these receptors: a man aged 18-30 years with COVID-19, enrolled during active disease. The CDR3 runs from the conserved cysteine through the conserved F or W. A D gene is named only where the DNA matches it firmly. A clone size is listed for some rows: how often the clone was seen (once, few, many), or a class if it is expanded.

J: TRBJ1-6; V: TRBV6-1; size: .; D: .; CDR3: CASSEHPGDSPLHF; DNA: TGTGCCAGCAGTGAGCACCCGGGGGATTCACCCCTCCACTTT
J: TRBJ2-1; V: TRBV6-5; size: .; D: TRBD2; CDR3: CASTGTSGINGEFF; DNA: TGTGCCAGTACCGGGACTAGCGGGATAAATGGGGAGTTCTTC
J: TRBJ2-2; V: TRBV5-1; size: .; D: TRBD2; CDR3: CASSQNSGGDSGELFF; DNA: TGCGCCAGCAGCCAGAATAGCGGGGGAGATTCCGGGGAGCTGTTTTTT
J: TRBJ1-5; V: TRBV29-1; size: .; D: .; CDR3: CSVTTGYGNQPQHF; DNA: TGCAGCGTGACTACAGGGTATGGCAATCAGCCCCAGCATTTT
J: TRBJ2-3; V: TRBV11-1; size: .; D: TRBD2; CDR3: CASSQAGTSGTDTQYF; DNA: TGTGCCAGCAGCCAAGCCGGGACTAGCGGCACAGATACGCAGTATTTT
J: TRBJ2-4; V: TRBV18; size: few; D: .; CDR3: CASSPQAGNIQYF; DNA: TGTGCCAGCTCACCACAGGCGGGAAACATTCAGTACTTC
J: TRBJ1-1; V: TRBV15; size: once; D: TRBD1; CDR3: CATSSQDRVKENTEAFF; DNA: TGTGCCACCAGCTCACAGGACAGGGTAAAGGAGAACACTGAAGCTTTCTTT
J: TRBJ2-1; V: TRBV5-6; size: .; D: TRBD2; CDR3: CASSLRREGRNEQFF; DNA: TGTGCCAGCAGCTTACGGCGGGAGGGGAGGAATGAGCAGTTCTTC
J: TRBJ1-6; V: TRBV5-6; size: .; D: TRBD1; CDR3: CASSSGQVNSPLHF; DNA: TGTGCCAGCAGCTCCGGACAGGTCAACTCACCCCTCCACTTT
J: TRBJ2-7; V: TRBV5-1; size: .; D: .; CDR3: CASSFQGSYEQYF; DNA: TGCGCCAGCAGCTTCCAGGGGTCCTACGAGCAGTACTTC
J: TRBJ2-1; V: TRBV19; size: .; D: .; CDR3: CASSTREVGYNEQFF; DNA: TGTGCCAGTAGTACTAGGGAGGTTGGCTACAATGAGCAGTTCTTC
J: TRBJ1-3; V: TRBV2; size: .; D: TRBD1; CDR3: CASSDTGASGNTIYF; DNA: TGTGCCAGCAGTGACACAGGGGCCTCTGGAAACACCATATATTTT
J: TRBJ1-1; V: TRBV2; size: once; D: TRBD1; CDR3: CASRGTGANTEAFF; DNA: TGTGCCAGCAGGGGGACAGGGGCGAACACTGAAGCTTTCTTT
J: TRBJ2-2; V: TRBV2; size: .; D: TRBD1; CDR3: CASRLQGTGELFF; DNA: TGTGCCAGCAGATTACAGGGGACCGGGGAGCTGTTTTTT
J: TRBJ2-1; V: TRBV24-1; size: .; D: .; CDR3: CATSDPSTLHNEQFF; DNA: TGTGCCACCAGTGACCCTTCGACATTGCACAATGAGCAGTTCTTC
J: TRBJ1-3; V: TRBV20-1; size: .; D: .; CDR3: CSALFGNTIYF; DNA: TGCAGTGCTCTGTTTGGAAACACCATATATTTT
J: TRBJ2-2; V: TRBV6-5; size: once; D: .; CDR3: CATYSARAGELFF; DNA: TGTGCCACCTATTCCGCCAGGGCCGGGGAGCTGTTTTTT
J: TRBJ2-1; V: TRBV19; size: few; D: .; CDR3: CASSTQGGTYNEQFF; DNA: TGTGCCAGTAGTACCCAGGGAGGCACCTACAATGAGCAGTTCTTC
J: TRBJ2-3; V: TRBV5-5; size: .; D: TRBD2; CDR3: CASSFRGSDYGTDTQYF; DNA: TGTGCCAGCAGCTTCCGCGGGAGTGATTACGGCACAGATACGCAGTATTTT
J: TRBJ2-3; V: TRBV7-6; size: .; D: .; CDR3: CASSSGALFPDTQYF; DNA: TGTGCCAGCAGCTCTGGGGCGCTTTTTCCAGATACGCAGTATTTT
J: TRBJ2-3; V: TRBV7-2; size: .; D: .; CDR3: CASSLGTPTTDTQYF; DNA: TGTGCCAGCAGCTTAGGGACTCCTACCACAGATACGCAGTATTTT
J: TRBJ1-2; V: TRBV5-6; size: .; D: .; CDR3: CASSLTARGAGGYTF; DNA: TGTGCCAGCAGCTTGACGGCGAGGGGCGCGGGGGGCTACACCTTC
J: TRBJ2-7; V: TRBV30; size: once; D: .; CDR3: CAWTTTSIGGIGQYF; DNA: TGTGCCTGGACCACTACCAGTATTGGGGGGATCGGGCAGTACTTC
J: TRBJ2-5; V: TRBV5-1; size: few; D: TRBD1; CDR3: CASSSQWDSQETQYF; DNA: TGCGCCAGCAGCTCACAATGGGACAGCCAAGAGACCCAGTACTTC
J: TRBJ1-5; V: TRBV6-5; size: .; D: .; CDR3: CASSPWTANQPQHF; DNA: TGTGCCAGCAGTCCCTGGACAGCCAATCAGCCCCAGCATTTT
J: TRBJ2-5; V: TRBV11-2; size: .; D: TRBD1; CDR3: CASRTGAFQETQYF; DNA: TGTGCCAGCAGGACAGGGGCGTTTCAAGAGACCCAGTACTTC
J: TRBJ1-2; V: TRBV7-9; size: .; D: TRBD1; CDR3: CASSLEGWDSRYGYTF; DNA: TGTGCCAGCAGCTTAGAGGGATGGGACAGCCGGTATGGCTACACCTTC
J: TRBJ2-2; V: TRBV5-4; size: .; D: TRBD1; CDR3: CASSLMDRAGTGELFF; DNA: TGTGCCAGCAGCTTGATGGACAGGGCGGGAACCGGGGAGCTGTTTTTT
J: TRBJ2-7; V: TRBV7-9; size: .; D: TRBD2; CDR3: CASSLARTSGSGEQYF; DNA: TGTGCCAGCAGCTTAGCGAGGACTAGCGGGAGCGGCGAGCAGTACTTC
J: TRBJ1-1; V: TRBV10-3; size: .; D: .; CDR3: CAIQFTGGNAFF; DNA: TGTGCCATTCAATTCACGGGGGGGAACGCTTTCTTT
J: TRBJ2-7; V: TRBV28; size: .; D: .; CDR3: CASSSGNDVYEQYF; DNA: TGTGCCAGCAGTTCAGGAAACGACGTTTACGAGCAGTACTTC
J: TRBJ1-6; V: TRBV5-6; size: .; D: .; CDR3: CASSLDEGNYNSPLHF; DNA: TGTGCCAGCAGCTTGGACGAGGGAAATTATAATTCACCCCTCCACTTT
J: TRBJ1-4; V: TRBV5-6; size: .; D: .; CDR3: CASSGVGDRREKLFF; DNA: TGTGCCAGCAGCGGGGTTGGTGATAGGAGGGAAAAACTGTTTTTT
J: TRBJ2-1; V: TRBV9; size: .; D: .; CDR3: CASSADPRIYNEQFF; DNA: TGTGCCAGCAGCGCCGACCCGAGGATCTACAATGAGCAGTTCTTC
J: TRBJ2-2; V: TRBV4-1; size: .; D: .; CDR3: CASSPRDFTPRELFF; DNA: TGCGCCAGCAGCCCCCGGGACTTCACTCCTAGGGAGCTGTTTTTT
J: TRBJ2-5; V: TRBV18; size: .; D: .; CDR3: CASSPPEVVEAQYF; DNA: TGTGCCAGCTCACCTCCTGAAGTTGTTGAGGCCCAGTACTTC
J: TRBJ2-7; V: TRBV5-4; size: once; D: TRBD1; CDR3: CASSRTGVGDEQYF; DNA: TGTGCCAGCAGCAGGACAGGGGTAGGCGACGAGCAGTACTTC
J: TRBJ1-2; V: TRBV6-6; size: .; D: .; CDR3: CASSYDRHETGGYTF; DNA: TGTGCCAGCAGTTACGATCGACACGAAACGGGGGGCTACACCTTC
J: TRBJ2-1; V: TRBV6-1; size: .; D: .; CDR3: CASSEYMRISNEQFF; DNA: TGTGCCAGCAGTGAATATATGCGGATCTCCAATGAGCAGTTCTTC
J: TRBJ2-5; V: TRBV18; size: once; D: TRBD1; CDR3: CASSPGQKETQYF; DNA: TGTGCCAGCTCACCGGGACAGAAAGAGACCCAGTACTTC
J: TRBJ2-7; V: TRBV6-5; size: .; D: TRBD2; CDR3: CASSRTSVGYEQYF; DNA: TGTGCCAGCAGCCGTACTAGCGTGGGCTACGAGCAGTACTTC
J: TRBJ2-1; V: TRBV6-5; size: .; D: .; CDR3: CASSYSGRGNNEQFF; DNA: TGTGCCAGCAGTTACTCGGGCAGAGGGAACAATGAGCAGTTCTTC
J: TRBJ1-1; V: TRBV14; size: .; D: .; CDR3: CASSPSSGGTEAFF; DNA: TGTGCCAGCAGCCCCTCGTCCGGGGGCACTGAAGCTTTCTTT
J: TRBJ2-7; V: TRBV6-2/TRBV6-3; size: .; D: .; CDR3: CASSTPGELGEQYF; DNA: TGTGCCAGCAGCACTCCAGGGGAGTTGGGCGAGCAGTACTTC
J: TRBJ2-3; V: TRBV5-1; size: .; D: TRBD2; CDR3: CASRNLLAGGLADTQYF; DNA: TGCGCCAGCAGAAACCTACTAGCGGGAGGGCTCGCAGATACGCAGTATTTT
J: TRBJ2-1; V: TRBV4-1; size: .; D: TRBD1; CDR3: CASSPLTGRQFF; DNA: TGCGCCAGCAGCCCCCTGACAGGGAGGCAGTTCTTC
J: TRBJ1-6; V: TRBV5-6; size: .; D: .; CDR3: CASSLGTGGTLHF; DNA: TGTGCCAGCAGCCTTGGAACCGGGGGTACCCTCCACTTT
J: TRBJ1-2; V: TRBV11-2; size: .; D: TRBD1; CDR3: CASSLARDRDGYTF; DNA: TGTGCCAGCAGCTTAGCCCGGGACAGGGATGGCTACACCTTC
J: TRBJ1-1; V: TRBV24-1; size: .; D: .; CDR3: CATRAGASTEAFF; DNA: TGTGCCACCAGGGCGGGGGCGAGCACTGAAGCTTTCTTT
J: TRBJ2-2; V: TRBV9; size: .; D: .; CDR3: CASKGRFTGELFF; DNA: TGTGCCAGCAAGGGGCGTTTCACCGGGGAGCTGTTTTTT
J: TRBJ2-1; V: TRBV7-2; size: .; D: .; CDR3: CASSLEWAPYNEQFF; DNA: TGTGCCAGCAGCTTAGAGTGGGCCCCCTACAATGAGCAGTTCTTC